This T cell receptor (beta chain) stems from a study of fetal regulatory T cell absence and autoimmunity. In the study overall: IPEX patients had exocrine pancreas autoimmunity without clinical diabetes.

The survey-level immunoSEQ assay was used. Method: immunoSEQ multiplex PCR; TCRdb's copy keeps in-frame clones and lacks some. The sample shows about 95,000 clones, approximately 79% of them seen only once. Unmatched junction bases numbered 8, after V lost 5 bases and J lost 3 bases. Germline-derived CDR1 and CDR2 are SGHTA and FQGNSA. The CDR3 spans 16 residues. This chain connects TRBV7-2 to TRBJ1-5; 9 bases line up with TRBD1. The TCR originated in a male donor with IPEX syndrome. The specimen was pancreas tissue. CDR3 in DNA: TGTGCCAGCAGCCTTATGACAGGGGGGGTCAATCAGCCCCAGCATTTT. Protein product: CASSLMTGGVNQPQHF.